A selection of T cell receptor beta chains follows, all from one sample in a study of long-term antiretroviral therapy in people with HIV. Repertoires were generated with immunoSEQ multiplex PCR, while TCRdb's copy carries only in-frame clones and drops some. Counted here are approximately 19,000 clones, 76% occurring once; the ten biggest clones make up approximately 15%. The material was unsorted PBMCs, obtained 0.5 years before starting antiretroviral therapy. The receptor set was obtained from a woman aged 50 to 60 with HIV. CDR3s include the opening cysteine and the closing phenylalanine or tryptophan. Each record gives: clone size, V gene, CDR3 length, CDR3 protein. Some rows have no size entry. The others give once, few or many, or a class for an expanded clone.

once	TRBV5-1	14	CASSSFIDTDTQYF
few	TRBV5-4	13	CASSLAGGETQYF
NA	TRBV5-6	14	CASSFIRLTTEAFF
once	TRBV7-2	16	CASSSSQDRGNSPLHF
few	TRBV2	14	CASRPTGGAYEQYF
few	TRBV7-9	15	CASSLTDLLSYEQYF
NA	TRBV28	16	CASRKRGSNSYNEQFF
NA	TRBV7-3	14	CARPQYPSGNTIYF
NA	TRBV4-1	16	CASSQDLSGIYNEQFF
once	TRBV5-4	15	CASSARDRVGEKLFF
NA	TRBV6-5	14	CAIRRKGDLYEQYF
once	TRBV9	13	CASSQRGDSPLHF
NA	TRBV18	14	CASSPPGANYGYTF
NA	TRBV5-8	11	CASSRTRAQYF
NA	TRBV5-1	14	CASSVGQGFYEQYF
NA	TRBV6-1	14	CASSEATSNYGYTF
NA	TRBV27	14	CASSETGMDEKLFF
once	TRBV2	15	CASRVGAGTYNEQFF
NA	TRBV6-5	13	CASRTISTDTQYF
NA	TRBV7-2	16	CASSLWTGEVNQPQHF
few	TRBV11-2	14	CASSLGTLNSPLHF
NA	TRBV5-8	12	CASSTQYNEQFF
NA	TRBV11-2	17	CASSSVGWTSGADTQYF
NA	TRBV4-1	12	CARYREGQPQHF
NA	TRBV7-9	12	CASSLGGSPLHF
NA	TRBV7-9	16	CASSSSGTGRADTQYF
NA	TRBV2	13	CASLGGGNTEAFF
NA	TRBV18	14	CASSPKGGENEQFF
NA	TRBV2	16	CASSRGVGRTNEKLFF
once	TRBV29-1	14	CSVVSSALGEKLFF
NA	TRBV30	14	CAWSALTRGDEQYF